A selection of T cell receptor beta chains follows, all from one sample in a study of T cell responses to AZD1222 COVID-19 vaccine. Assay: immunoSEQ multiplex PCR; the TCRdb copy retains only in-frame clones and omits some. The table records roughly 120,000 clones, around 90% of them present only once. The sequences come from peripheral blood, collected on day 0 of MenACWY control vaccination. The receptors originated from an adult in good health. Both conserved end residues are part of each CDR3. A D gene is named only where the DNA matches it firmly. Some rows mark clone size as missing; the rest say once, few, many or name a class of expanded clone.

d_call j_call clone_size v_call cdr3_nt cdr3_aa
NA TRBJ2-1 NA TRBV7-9 TGTGCCAGCAGCCATAACCGGAATGAGCAGTTCTTC CASSHNRNEQFF
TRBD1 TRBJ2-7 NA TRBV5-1 TGCGCCAGCAGCCGACTGGACAGGGGGCACGAGCAGTACTTC CASSRLDRGHEQYF
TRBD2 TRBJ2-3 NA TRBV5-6 TGTGCCAGCAGCCTAAAGACTAGCGGGAGTAGCGGTACGCAGTATTTT CASSLKTSGSSGTQYF
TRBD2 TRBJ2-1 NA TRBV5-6 TGTGCCAGCAGCTTGGGACTAGCGGGAGGGCCCTACAATGAGCAGTTCTTC CASSLGLAGGPYNEQFF
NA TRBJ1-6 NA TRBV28 TGTGCCAGCACTCTTGGGGCCCTCGCTAATAATTCACCCCTCCACTTT CASTLGALANNSPLHF
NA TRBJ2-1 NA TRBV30 TGTGCCTGGAGTGTATACGGGGGGCCGAGCTCCTACAATGAGCAGTTCTTC CAWSVYGGPSSYNEQFF
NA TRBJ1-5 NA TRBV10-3 TGTGCCATCAGTGACGCAGGGTCGGGACAGCCCCAGCATTTT CAISDAGSGQPQHF
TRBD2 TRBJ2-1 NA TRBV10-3 TGTGCCATCAGGCACGAAGCGGGAGGCCCTAATGAGCAGTTCTTC CAIRHEAGGPNEQFF
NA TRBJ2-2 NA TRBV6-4 TGTGCCAGCAGTACTAGCACCGGGGAGCTGTTTTTT CASSTSTGELFF
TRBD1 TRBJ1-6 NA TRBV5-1 TGCGCCAGCAGCCTGGGACAGGGCAATTCACCCCTCCACTTT CASSLGQGNSPLHF
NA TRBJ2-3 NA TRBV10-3 TGTGCCAGCTCGTTAGGAGCACACACAGATACGCAGTATTTT CASSLGAHTDTQYF
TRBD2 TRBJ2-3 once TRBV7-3 TGTGCCAGCAGCAAAAGGGGCGGTAGGATCCCGGGGGGGACGCAGTATTTT CASSKRGGRIPGGTQYF
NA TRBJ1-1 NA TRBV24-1 TGTGCCACGACTTTCATGAACACTGAAGCTTTCTTT CATTFMNTEAFF
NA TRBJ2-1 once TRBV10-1 TGCGCCAGCAGTGAGTCAAGGGGGACTCGGAATGAGCAGTTCTTC CASSESRGTRNEQFF
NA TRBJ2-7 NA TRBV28 TGTGCCAGCAACTTGATGGGGCAGGGAGTGTACGAGCAGTACTTC CASNLMGQGVYEQYF
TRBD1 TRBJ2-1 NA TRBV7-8 TGTGCCAGCAGCTTAGCACGGACAGGGGGCGCGTTATTGTTAAGATACAATGAGCAGTTCTTC CASSLARTGGALLLRYNEQFF
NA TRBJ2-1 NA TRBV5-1 TGCGCCAGCAGCCAGAGCGGTGTTGAGCAGTTCTTC CASSQSGVEQFF
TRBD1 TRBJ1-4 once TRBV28 TGTGCCAGCAGGATGGACAGGGTCGATGAAAAACTGTTTTTT CASRMDRVDEKLFF
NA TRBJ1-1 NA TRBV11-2 TGTGCCAGCAGCCCCGACGCCGAACGGGCTGAAGCTTTCTTT CASSPDAERAEAFF
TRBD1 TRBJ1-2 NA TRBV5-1 TGCGCCACCCAACCCCGGACAGGGAACTATGGCTACACCTTC CATQPRTGNYGYTF
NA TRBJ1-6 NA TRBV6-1 TGTGCCAGCAGTGAAGCTAGGGTTGATAATTCACCCCTCCACTTT CASSEARVDNSPLHF
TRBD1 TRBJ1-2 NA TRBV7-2 TGTGCCAGCAGCTTAACCCGACAGGGGGACCGAGGCTACACCTTC CASSLTRQGDRGYTF
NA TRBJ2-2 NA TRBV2 TGTGCCAGCAGGCAGAAACTCACCGGGGAGCTGTTTTTT CASRQKLTGELFF
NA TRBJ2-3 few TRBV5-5 TGTGCCAGCAGCTCTATATCCGCTAGCACAGATACGCAGTATTTT CASSSISASTDTQYF
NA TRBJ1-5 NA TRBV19 TGTGCCAGTAGCCTGGGACATCGGCATCAGCCCCAGCATTTT CASSLGHRHQPQHF
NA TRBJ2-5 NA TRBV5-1 TGCGCCAGCAGCTTGGTCGGGAACCAAGAGACCCAGTACTTC CASSLVGNQETQYF
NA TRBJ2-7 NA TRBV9 TGTGCCAGCAGCTCTAGTGGGGTCTCCTACGAGCAGTACTTC CASSSSGVSYEQYF
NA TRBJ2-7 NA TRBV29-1 TGCAGCGTTGGGGGGACGTACGAGCAGTACTTC CSVGGTYEQYF
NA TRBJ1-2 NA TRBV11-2 TGTGCCAGCAGTGACAGATCCTATGGCTACACCTTC CASSDRSYGYTF
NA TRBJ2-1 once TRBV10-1 TGCGCCAGCAGTGAGTCGATCAGCCGGACTGACAATGAGCAGTTCTTC CASSESISRTDNEQFF
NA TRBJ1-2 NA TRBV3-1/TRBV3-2 TGTGCCAGCAGCCAAGATCTCAGGGGCGGGTATGGCTACACCTTC CASSQDLRGGYGYTF
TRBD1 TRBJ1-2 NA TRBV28 TGTGCCAGCAGTATCAGGACAGGGAGGAACTATGGCTACACCTTC CASSIRTGRNYGYTF
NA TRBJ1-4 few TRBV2 TGTGCCAGCAGTGATAGTCGCCAGCCTAATGAAAAACTGTTTTTT CASSDSRQPNEKLFF
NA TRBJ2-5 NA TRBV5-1 TGCGCCAGCAGCTTGAGTAGCCGGGGAGGTCGAGAGACCCAGTACTTC CASSLSSRGGRETQYF
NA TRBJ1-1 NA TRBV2 TGTGCCAGCAGCGAGACCCGATCGTACACTGAAGCTTTCTTT CASSETRSYTEAFF
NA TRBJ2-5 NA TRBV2 TGTGCCAGCAGTGCGGAGCGGCAGGGCGAGACCCAGTACTTC CASSAERQGETQYF
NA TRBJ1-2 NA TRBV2 TGTGCCAGCAGCCCGGGGGACTATGGCTACACCTTC CASSPGDYGYTF
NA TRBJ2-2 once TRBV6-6 TGTGCCAGCAGTTACAGCACCGGGGAGCTGTTTTTT CASSYSTGELFF
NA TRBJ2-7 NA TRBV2 TGTGCCAGCATAAGGGACAACTCATACGAGCAGTACTTC CASIRDNSYEQYF
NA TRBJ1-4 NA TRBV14 TGTGCCAGCAGCCTAAGGGGCCTGGCTAATGAAAAACTGTTTTTT CASSLRGLANEKLFF
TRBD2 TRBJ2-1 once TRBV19 TGTGCCAGTGGGACTAGCGGGAGAGTTGTAATTGAGCAGTTCTTC CASGTSGRVVIEQFF
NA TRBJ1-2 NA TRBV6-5 TGTGCCAGTGAGGCAGGTCGGTGGGGCTACACCTTC CASEAGRWGYTF
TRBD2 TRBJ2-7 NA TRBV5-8 TGTGCCAGCAGCGCACGACTAGCGGGAGCCGAGCAGTACTTC CASSARLAGAEQYF
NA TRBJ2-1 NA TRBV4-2 TGTGCCAGCAGCCAAGGGCGCTTACCGTACAATGAGCAGTTCTTC CASSQGRLPYNEQFF
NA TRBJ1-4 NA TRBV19 TGTGCCAGTAGCCCTACAGGGCGCTATGAAAAACTGTTTTTT CASSPTGRYEKLFF
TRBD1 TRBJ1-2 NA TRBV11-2 TGTGCCAGCACCCCGGGGGCAGGGGGCAACTATGGCTACACCTTC CASTPGAGGNYGYTF
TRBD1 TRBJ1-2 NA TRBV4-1 TGCGCCAGCAGCCGTATTTTACCAAGGGACAGGGTGAACTATGGCTACACCTTC CASSRILPRDRVNYGYTF
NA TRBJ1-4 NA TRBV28 TGTGCCAGCAGTTTGGGGGCCCGAAGGGAAAAACTGTTTTTT CASSLGARREKLFF
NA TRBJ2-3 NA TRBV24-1 TGTGCCACCCAGCACGGCGGAGCTAGCACAGATACGCAGTATTTT CATQHGGASTDTQYF
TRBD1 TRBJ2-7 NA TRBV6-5 TGTGCCAGCAGCTCTCGGGACAGGGTTTCCTACGAGCAGTACTTC CASSSRDRVSYEQYF
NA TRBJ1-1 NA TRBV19 TGTGCCTCCCGGAGCACTGAAGCTTTCTTT CASRSTEAFF
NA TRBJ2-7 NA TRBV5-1 TGCGCCAGCAGCTTGGGCGTGGGGACCTCCTACGAGCAGTACTTC CASSLGVGTSYEQYF
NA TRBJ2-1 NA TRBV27 TGTGCCAGCAGTTTATCCCCGACGGGTGAGCAGTTCTTC CASSLSPTGEQFF
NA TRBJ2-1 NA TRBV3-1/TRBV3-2 TGTGCCAGCAGCCAAGCCCGTAGCTCCTACAATGAGCAGTTCTTC CASSQARSSYNEQFF
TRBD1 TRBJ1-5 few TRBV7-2 TGTGCCAGCAGCTCAAACAGGGGGCGGCCCCAGCATTTT CASSSNRGRPQHF
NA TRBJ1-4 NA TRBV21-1 TGTGCCAGCAGCAAAGAACTGTTTTTT CASSKELFF